This record concerns one T cell receptor (beta chain) sequence. The immunoSEQ assay was v3. Assay: immunoSEQ multiplex PCR; the TCRdb copy retains only in-frame clones and omits some. Of approximately 45,000 clones in the sample, approximately 79% are singletons; the top ten hold about 16%. This entry comes from a study of TIL therapy for anti-PD-1-resistant metastatic lung cancer. Overall study: Median patient age was about 56, ranging 38-75 years.

The sample's time point: pre-treatment sample, taken before nivolumab and TIL therapy. Enrollment ran from late 2017 to early 2020. Unmatched junction bases numbered 6, after V lost 3 bases and J lost 0 bases. The CDR3 extends over 16 amino acids. Looked up from germline, CDR1 is SQVTM and CDR2 is ANQGSEA. The chain combines TRBV29-1 with TRBJ2-7; 12 bases map to TRBD2. Specimen: blood, collected at baseline. The receptor was isolated from a man between 65 and 85 years old with non-small cell lung cancer. CDR3 sequence reads: CSVEGLAGGFSYEQYF. CDR3 DNA sequence: TGCAGCGTTGAGGGGCTAGCGGGAGGGTTCTCCTACGAGCAGTACTTC.